This T cell receptor beta chain was identified during a study of CD8+CD57+ T cells in acquired aplastic anemia. Whole-study context: DNA per sorted CD4+ or CD8+ sample ranged roughly 0.18 to 30 ug, averaging roughly 3.2 ug. Study-wide points: The same twenty-nine CD8+ CDR3 sequences occurred in patients and in controls. Levels of CD8+ Simpson's diversity were not significantly distinct in patients versus controls.

Those patients picked for sequencing had displayed CD8+CD57+ cell expansion on flow cytometry. Every patient was diagnosed with severe acquired aplastic anemia. With regard to this clonotype: Its specificity is not known. The CDR3 carries no conserved terminal phenylalanine or tryptophan, so it likely arises from a read error.

Genomic DNA was employed as the template in profiling TCR beta VDJ and CDR3. TCRdb re-called the reads with MiXCR, one entry per CDR3 protein. The sample has 150,000 to 200,000 distinct CDR3 sequences; more than 40% are singletons. V gave up 4 bases and J gave up 11 bases; unmatched junction bases: 4. This CDR3 is built from 12 residues. CDR1 SGHRS and CDR2 YFSETQ come from the germline V gene. The material sequenced was sorted CD4+, CD8+, or CD8+CD57+ T cells (not recorded which) from PBMCs. This chain connects TRBV5-1 to TRBJ1-2; 11 bases fit TRBD1. This TCR derives from a human donor with aplastic anemia. CDR3 sequence reads: CASSTGTGGYTS. As DNA, the CDR3 is TGCGCCAGCAGCACGGGGACAGGGGGTTACACCTCC.